This T cell receptor beta chain was captured by sequencing in a study of cytomegalovirus exposure and HLA in healthy donors. Study-wide findings and caveats: The authors considered a cluster of highly shared sequence variants likely to be a sequencing artifact. Accurate prediction of most subjects' HLA-A and HLA-B alleles from TCR beta sequences was reported. Apparent HLA restriction characterized most CMV-associated TCR beta chains in a later analysis. Researchers counted roughly 150 TCR beta chains as cytomegalovirus-associated.

The V gene's germline CDR1 is SGHVS and CDR2 FQNEAQ. CDR3 length equals 16 residues. V lost 5 bases, J lost 6 bases, and 13 bases stayed unmatched. Regarding this clone: Antigen: not known.

The PCR contained 60 Vbeta and 13 Jbeta primers. The assay was immunoSEQ multiplex PCR, and TCRdb's table has in-frame clones only and misses some. The sample holds some 110,000 clones, around 80% seen once. The sequenced sample consisted of PBMCs. This TCR came from a young man in good health and CMV-seronegative. The chain links TRBV7-8 to TRBJ1-1; 9 bases are a match to TRBD1. The CDR3 sequence is CASSDRDRAYNPEAFF. The CDR3 DNA reads TGTGCCAGCAGCGACCGGGACAGGGCGTACAACCCTGAAGCTTTCTTT.